Listed below are T cell receptor beta chains from one sample, sequenced in a study of post-analysis software for immune sequencing data. From the PCR reads, TCRdb called clonotypes with MiXCR, one entry per CDR3 protein. The sample includes a few hundred thousand distinct CDR3 sequences, roughly 38% seen only once; the top ten take approximately 7.7%. Source material: blood. The origin of the receptors is a girl between 2 and 10 years old with multiple sclerosis. Both conserved end residues are part of each CDR3. The D gene is left open where the match is weak. Part of the rows lack a size; the others show once, few, many or a class for expanded clones.

v_gene	abundance	j_gene	d_gene	CDR3nt	CDR3aa
TRBV10-3	.	TRBJ1-1	.	TGTGCCATCAGTGAGTCGGGGTACGAGAACACTGAAGCTTTCTTT	CAISESGYENTEAFF
TRBV6-1	.	TRBJ1-5	.	TGTGCCAGCATTGCCGTCCGGGGTCAGCCCCAGCATTTT	CASIAVRGQPQHF
TRBV29-1	.	TRBJ1-2	.	TGCAGCGTCGGGGGTGATAACTATGGCTACACCTTC	CSVGGDNYGYTF
TRBV5-6	.	TRBJ2-3	TRBD1	TGTGCCAGCAGCTTGGGGCCACCGGGACAGGGATTCACAGATACGCAGTATTTT	CASSLGPPGQGFTDTQYF
TRBV4-1	.	TRBJ1-2	.	TGCGCCAGCAGCCAGTCCAACAGGGAAAACTATGGCTACACCTTC	CASSQSNRENYGYTF
TRBV5-6	.	TRBJ2-5	.	TGTGCCAGCAGCCTAAGCGGGCTAGCCTACAATGAGCAGTACTTC	CASSLSGLAYNEQYF
TRBV3-1	.	TRBJ2-7	.	TGTGCCAGCAGCCAATTTATCGGGGCCGAGCAGTACTTC	CASSQFIGAEQYF
TRBV5-1	.	TRBJ2-7	TRBD2	TGTGCCAGCAGTTGGACTAGCGGGGGAACCTACGAGCAGTACTTC	CASSWTSGGTYEQYF
TRBV4-2	.	TRBJ1-5	.	TGTGCCAGCAGCCAAGGGCACCTTTATAGCAATCAGCCCCAGCATTTT	CASSQGHLYSNQPQHF
TRBV20-1	few	TRBJ1-5	TRBD1	TGCAGTGCTTATAGTGGGACAGGGGGAGGAAATCAGCCCCAGCATTTT	CSAYSGTGGGNQPQHF
TRBV29-1	.	TRBJ2-3	.	TGCAGCGTTGAGGGAGCGGATGGGCAGTATTTT	CSVEGADGQYF
TRBV7-3	.	TRBJ2-3	TRBD2	TGTGCCAGCAGCTCAATGACTAGCGGGGGGGCCGGAGATACGCAGTATTTT	CASSSMTSGGAGDTQYF
TRBV20-1	.	TRBJ1-6	.	TGCAGTGCTAGAGCTATAAATTCTTTTTCCCTCCACTTT	CSARAINSFSLHF
TRBV29-1	few	TRBJ2-7	.	TGCAGCGTTGCCCTGACGGCCTCCTACGAGCAGTACTTC	CSVALTASYEQYF
TRBV14	.	TRBJ1-6	.	TGTGCCAGCAGCCCCGTTAATTCACCCCTCCACTTT	CASSPVNSPLHF
TRBV29-1	.	TRBJ2-7	TRBD2	TGCAGCGTTGGCCCCCCAACTAGCGGGGGGTACGAGCAGTACTTC	CSVGPPTSGGYEQYF
TRBV29-1	few	TRBJ1-5	TRBD1	TGCAGTGTCGGACAGGAGACCAATCAGCCCCAGCATTTT	CSVGQETNQPQHF
TRBV25-1	.	TRBJ2-5	.	TGTGCCAGCAGCCCCTGGGGGAGTCCCACACAAGAGACCCAGTACTTC	CASSPWGSPTQETQYF
TRBV6-6	.	TRBJ2-4	.	TGTGCCAGCAGTTACCCGGACGCGGAGACCCAAAACATTCAGTACTTC	CASSYPDAETQNIQYF
TRBV3-1	.	TRBJ2-1	TRBD2	TGTGCCAGCAGCCAAGTTACCAGCGGGGGATCCCCCAATGAGCAGTTCTTC	CASSQVTSGGSPNEQFF
TRBV29-1	many	TRBJ2-7	TRBD2	TGCAGCGTTGAAACCTCGTTGGTTGGGCGGGAGGGGGCCTACGAGCAGTACTTC	CSVETSLVGREGAYEQYF
TRBV29-1	.	TRBJ1-2	TRBD1	TGCAGCGTTTCCCGGGGGGGACAGGGGCTAGGAGGCTACACCTTC	CSVSRGGQGLGGYTF
TRBV15	.	TRBJ1-1	.	TGTGCCACCAGCAGAGGGGCCCTCGACACTGAAGCTTTCTTT	CATSRGALDTEAFF
TRBV7-8	.	TRBJ2-1	TRBD1	TGTGCCAGCAGCTCTATGGTGAAGGGGGCGTACAATGAGCAGTTCTTC	CASSSMVKGAYNEQFF
TRBV28	.	TRBJ1-1	TRBD1	TGTGCCAGCAGCGACAGGGGAGCGGAGGATATTCTGAACACTGAAGCTTTCTTT	CASSDRGAEDILNTEAFF
TRBV20-1	few	TRBJ2-1	.	TGCAGTGCTACGGGACCCCGATACAATGAGCAGTTCTTC	CSATGPRYNEQFF
TRBV29-1	.	TRBJ1-2	.	TGCAGCGTGATAGGGGGCTATGGCTACACCTTC	CSVIGGYGYTF
TRBV18	.	TRBJ2-7	.	TGTGCCAGCTCACAGGGAATCCTCTCCTACGAGCAGTACTTC	CASSQGILSYEQYF
TRBV5-1	.	TRBJ2-6	TRBD1	TGCGCCAGCAGCTCAAGACCCGGGACAGTGTCCGGGGCCAACGTCCGGACTTTC	CASSSRPGTVSGANVRTF
TRBV7-2	once	TRBJ2-7	TRBD1	TGTGCCAGCAGACCCCTTAAGGACAGGGACAAATACAATGAGCAGTACTTC	CASRPLKDRDKYNEQYF
TRBV28	.	TRBJ2-1	TRBD1	TGTGCCAGCAGTTTATCGACCACAGGGGGCAGTGAGCAGTTCTTC	CASSLSTTGGSEQFF
TRBV20-1	.	TRBJ2-1	TRBD1	TGCAGTGCTCCGGGACAGATATTCTACAATGAGCAGTTCTTC	CSAPGQIFYNEQFF
TRBV6-5	.	TRBJ1-1	.	TGTGCCAGCAGTTATGACGGGAACACTGAAGCTTTCTTT	CASSYDGNTEAFF
TRBV12-3/TRBV12-4	few	TRBJ2-7	.	TGTGCCAGCAGTCTTCGGGACGGAGACTACGAGCAGTACTTC	CASSLRDGDYEQYF
TRBV28	.	TRBJ2-7	.	TGTGCCAGCACTGGGGTCCCCTACGAGCAGTACTTC	CASTGVPYEQYF
TRBV18	.	TRBJ2-7	.	TGTGCCAGCTCCCGAGGGGGGGCCTACGAGCAGTACTTC	CASSRGGAYEQYF
TRBV25-1	.	TRBJ1-4	TRBD1	TGTGCCAGCAGCAAGTTATACAGGGGAGCCGATGAAAAACTGTTTTTT	CASSKLYRGADEKLFF
TRBV5-1	.	TRBJ1-2	.	TGCGCCAGCAGCTTGATGCAGGGCGGTGGTGGCTACACCTTC	CASSLMQGGGGYTF
TRBV5-1	.	TRBJ1-1	TRBD1	TGCGCCAGCAGCATAGGACAGGACACTGAAGCTTTCTTT	CASSIGQDTEAFF
TRBV6-2/TRBV6-3	few	TRBJ2-7	.	TGTGCCAGCAGTTACTCGACGTCTAAGCCGTTCCCTTTCTACGAGCAGTACTTC	CASSYSTSKPFPFYEQYF
TRBV10-3	.	TRBJ2-4	TRBD2	TGTGCTATCAGTGTTAGTCCGATTAGCGGGAGTCTGGGGGAAAGCATTCAGTACTTC	CAISVSPISGSLGESIQYF